The text below deals with one TCR beta chain. The antigen remains unidentified. Noted time point: persistent/refractory GD, antithyroid drugs over 5 years with positive TRAb. RNA isolated from PBMCs was used to make the TCR library. The length of the CDR3 is 15 residues. V lost 4 bases and J lost 2, with 11 bases in between. This sample is drawn from a study of regulatory T cells in long-lasting Graves disease. Points from the study as a whole: Favoring TRBV28, TRBJ1-2 and TRBJ2-5 was a feature seen in persistent disease. Since the sample size was small, accuracy may have been reduced. In persistent patients, shared public clonotypes (over 2,500) outnumbered those in new patients (approximately 940).

In building TCR beta libraries, iRepertoire HTBI primers were used together with Arm-PCR of CDR3 regions. TCRdb processed the multiplex PCR reads anew with MiXCR; each CDR3 protein has one entry. The sample yields about 470,000 distinct CDR3 sequences, 20% to 25% seen once. V and J are TRBV12-3 or TRBV12-4 and TRBJ2-2; D is perhaps TRBD1 (6 bases). This TCR was sampled from a female donor with Graves disease. The sequences come from peripheral blood mononuclear cells (PBMCs), collected when the disease was refractory, from a patient treated with antithyroid drugs. The CDR3 bases are TGTGCCAGCAGTTGGTCAGGGGTAAACACCGGGGAGCTGTTTTTT. Translation gives CASSWSGVNTGELFF.